The subject of this entry is one T cell receptor beta chain. The entry originates in a study of blood T cell repertoires in COVID-19. Data came from immunoSEQ multiplex PCR; TCRdb stores just in-frame clones and leaves some out. Here the sample spans around 190,000 clones, about 80% being singletons. Germline loops: CDR1 MNHNY, CDR2 SVGAGI (reference sequence). V was pared by 7 bases and J by 4 bases, with 19 bases between. This CDR3 is 15 amino acids long. This chain connects TRBV6-6 to TRBJ1-2; no clear D. The origin of this receptor is a human donor in a cohort sampled during active COVID-19. Sequencing was done on a sample of peripheral blood. The CDR3 region is CASTRGNAGFYGYTF. As DNA, the CDR3 is TGTGCCAGCACCCGGGGAAACGCCGGCTTCTATGGCTACACCTTC.